The TCR beta chain under discussion was sequenced for a study of blood T cell repertoires in COVID-19. Study in general: Sources were T cells, B-cell-depleted T cells, or PBMCs; the material itself was cDNA or gDNA.

V was clipped by 5 bases and J by 0 bases; unmatched bases: 4. The CDR3 loop spans 16 amino acids. The germline gives CDR1 SGHAT, CDR2 FQNNGV. The authors' processing: Amplification from reference gene primers served as the basis for estimated nucleated cell counts. Profiled with immunoSEQ multiplex PCR; TCRdb holds only in-frame clones, not every one. That table gives V, J and clone size, and the DNA gave D and trimming. The table lists some 270,000 clones, 70% to 90% of them singletons, with approximately 4% in the top ten. This receptor was taken from a woman under 40 who had recovered from COVID-19. What was sequenced was PBMCs or T cells enriched from blood (not recorded which). The chain employs TRBV11-2 and TRBJ2-2; 9 bases align to TRBD2. This CDR3 reads CASSATSGTNTGELFF. The CDR3 DNA is TGTGCCAGCAGCGCGACTAGCGGAACGAACACCGGGGAGCTGTTTTTT.